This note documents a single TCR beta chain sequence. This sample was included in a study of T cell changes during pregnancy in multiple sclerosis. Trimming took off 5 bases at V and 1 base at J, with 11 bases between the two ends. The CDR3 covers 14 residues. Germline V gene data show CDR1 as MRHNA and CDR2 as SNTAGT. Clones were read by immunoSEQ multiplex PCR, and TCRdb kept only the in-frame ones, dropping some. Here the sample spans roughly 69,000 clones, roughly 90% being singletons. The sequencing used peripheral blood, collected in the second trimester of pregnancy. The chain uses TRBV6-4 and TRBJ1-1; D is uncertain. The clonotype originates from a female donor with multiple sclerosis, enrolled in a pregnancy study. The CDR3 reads CASSRTETNTEAFF. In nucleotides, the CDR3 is TGTGCCAGCAGTAGGACTGAGACGAACACTGAAGCTTTCTTT.